These 25 T cell receptor beta chains came from one sample sequenced in a study of blood T cell repertoires in COVID-19. TCRdb's table, derived via immunoSEQ multiplex PCR, lists solely in-frame clones and lacks some. The sample records around 60,000 clones, around 86% being singletons. The sample taken for sequencing was peripheral blood. The receptors stem from a woman over 75 with acute or convalescent COVID-19.

J is TRBJ1-3 and V is TRBV6-6, with unresolved D. There are 10 residues in the CDR3. Germline assignment: CDR1 MNHNY and CDR2 SVGAGI (reference sequence). Between the trimmed V and J ends, which lost 8 bases and 8 bases, there was a span of 7 bases. CDR3 bases: TGTGCCAGCGCCGAGGACACCATATATTTT. Translation: CASAEDTIYF.

The rearrangement joins TRBV5-1 to TRBJ2-5; no clear D. Trimming took off 2 bases at V and 4 bases at J, with 6 bases between the two ends. From germline, CDR1 is SGHRS and CDR2 YFSETQ. This CDR3 has 12 amino acids. The CDR3 region is CASSFDSETQYF. The CDR3 region has the DNA TGCGCCAGCAGCTTTGACTCAGAGACCCAGTACTTC.

The chain has TRBV19 and TRBJ2-7; possible D gene TRBD1, 5 bases. V was cut by 6 bases and J by 10 bases, with 16 bases left in between. This CDR3 has 12 residues. CDR1 is LNHDA, CDR2 SQIVND, per germline (reference sequence). The CDR3 region has the DNA TGTGCCAGTAGCATAACTAACGGACACCAGTACTTC. Translation gives CASSITNGHQYF.

The chain links TRBV11-3 to TRBJ2-3; tentatively, D is TRBD2 (6 bases). CDR3 size: 17 residues. Germline lookup yields CDR1 SGHNT and CDR2 YENEEA. Between the trimmed V and J ends, which lost 5 bases and 6 bases, there was a span of 24 bases. The CDR3 sequence: CASSARDAGPQSDTQYF. The CDR3 coding sequence is TGTGCCAGCAGCGCCCGGGATGCGGGACCACAGTCTGATACGCAGTATTTT.

V gene TRBV5-1 combines with J gene TRBJ1-2; 9 bases are shared with TRBD1. The V gene's germline CDR1 is SGHRS and CDR2 YFSETQ. The trim removed 3 bases at V and 8 bases at J, leaving 5 bases unmatched. CDR3 size: 13 residues. In DNA form, the CDR3 reads TGCGCCAGCAGCTCCAGGGACAGGGAAGGCTACACCTTC. Its protein product is CASSSRDREGYTF.

The chain joins TRBV2 to TRBJ2-5; tentative D call: TRBD2 (5 bases). The CDR3 sequence is 13 residues long. CDR1 is SNHLY and CDR2 is FYNNEI in the germline V gene. The V end was cut by 8 bases, the J end by 0 bases, with 10 bases between. For the CDR3, the DNA is TGTGCCAGCCCCCCGGGGTACCAAGAGACCCAGTACTTC. Its protein product is CASPPGYQETQYF.

V gene TRBV7-8 combines with J gene TRBJ2-4; 9 bases match TRBD1. J was trimmed by 7 bases and V by 6 bases; bases with no gene match: 7. Germline V gene lookup returns CDR1 SGHVS and CDR2 FQNEAQ. The CDR3 extends over 14 amino acids. The CDR3 bases are TGTGCCAGCAGTTTTAGACAGGGGGGGAACATTCAGTACTTC. Its translation is CASSFRQGGNIQYF.

The chain couples TRBV19 to TRBJ2-1; a weak D match, TRBD2 (6 bases). This CDR3 spans 15 amino acids. Per germline, CDR1 LNHDA and CDR2 SQIVND (reference sequence). Trimming shortened V by 5 bases and J by 4 bases, and 15 bases separated the two germline ends. The CDR3 DNA follows: TGTGCCAGTAGTCCGGCCGGGGACTTTTACAATGAGCAGTTCTTC. Translated: CASSPAGDFYNEQFF.

The rearrangement links TRBV5-5 to TRBJ1-5, with D unclear. The CDR3 consists of 15 residues. Germline V gene data show CDR1 as SGHKS and CDR2 as YYEKEE (reference sequence). Between the trimmed V and J ends, which lost 0 bases and 5 bases, there was a span of 12 bases. CDR3 in amino acids: CASSLDTGVHQPQHF. The CDR3 bases are TGTGCCAGCAGCTTGGATACGGGAGTTCATCAGCCCCAGCATTTT.

The gene calls are TRBV30 and TRBJ1-2; D unresolved. V lost 0 bases and J 8 bases, leaving 16 bases between the germline ends. CDR1 and CDR2 from the germline V gene are GTSNPN and SVGIG (reference sequence). This CDR3 region has 14 residues. CDR3 sequence reads: CAWSVLVGGPGYTF. CDR3 DNA sequence: TGTGCCTGGAGTGTACTTGTCGGAGGGCCCGGCTACACCTTC. Full variable domain (rest looked up from reference TRBV30 and TRBJ1-2): SQTIHQWPATLVQPVGSPLSLECTVEGTSNPNLYWYRQAAGRGLQLLFYSVGIGQISSEVPQNLSASRPQDRQFILSSKKLLLSDSGFYLCAWSVLVGGPGYTFGSGTRLTVV.

Only a few counts were recorded for this clone. The V call is TRBV12-5, the J call TRBJ1-1, with 7 bases fitting TRBD1. Germline loops: CDR1 LGHNT, CDR2 FRNRAP. This CDR3 is 12 amino acids long. V was pared by 5 bases and J by 10 bases, with 7 bases of the junction left unmatched. CDR3 protein: CASGPPRGAAFF. CDR3 coding DNA: TGTGCTAGTGGTCCCCCCAGGGGGGCAGCTTTCTTT.

The rearrangement uses TRBV5-1 and TRBJ2-7; 8 nucleotides match TRBD2. V lost 4 bases, J lost 6 bases, and 12 bases stayed unmatched. Per germline, CDR1 SGHRS and CDR2 YFSETQ. This CDR3 comprises 15 residues. CDR3 bases: TGCGCCAGCAGCCAAGCCGGGACTAGGCGCTCCGAGCAGTACTTC. Protein sequence: CASSQAGTRRSEQYF.

CDR3 residues: CASASSGSYNEQFF. The CDR3 DNA reads as TGTGCCAGCGCGAGTAGCGGGAGCTACAATGAGCAGTTCTTC. V and J are TRBV9 and TRBJ2-1; 9 nucleotides align to TRBD2. V shed 7 bases and J 3 bases; nucleotides not matched to a gene: 5. From germline, CDR1 is SGDLS and CDR2 YYNGEE. The CDR3 contains 14 residues.

The chain carries TRBV7-2 and TRBJ1-5; D is possibly TRBD1 (5 bases). Between the trimmed V and J ends, which lost 1 base and 7 bases, there was a span of 11 bases. Germline-derived CDR1 and CDR2 are SGHTA and FQGNSA. CDR3 size: 14 residues. In DNA form, the CDR3 reads TGTGCCAGCAGCTTAGGACAAGGGGTACAGCCCCAGCATTTT. It specifies CASSLGQGVQPQHF.

In DNA, the CDR3 is TGTGCCAGCGTATCCCGGGACAGGGTATCCTACGAGCAGTACTTC. Translated, it gives CASVSRDRVSYEQYF. The chain has TRBV11-3 and TRBJ2-7; 9 bases match TRBD1. The CDR3 runs 15 residues. CDR1 and CDR2 (germline): SGHNT, YENEEA. V dropped 8 bases and J dropped 1; count of bases not matched to a gene: 9.

This chain joins TRBV7-3 and TRBJ2-7, with a possible D match to TRBD2 (6 bases). CDR1 is SGHTA, CDR2 FQGTGA, per germline. V lost 5 bases and J lost 2, with 19 bases in between. The CDR3 covers 16 residues. This CDR3 reads CASSAGGATAPYEQYF. Here the CDR3 DNA reads TGTGCCAGCAGCGCCGGCGGGGCTACAGCCCCCTACGAGCAGTACTTC.

The V gene is TRBV5-1, the J gene TRBJ2-2; D remains unclear. Germline lookup yields CDR1 SGHRS and CDR2 YFSETQ. The germline V and J ends were trimmed by 0 bases and 4 bases, with 13 bases remaining between them. The CDR3 loop spans 16 amino acids. The CDR3 loop reads CASSLEVGVGTGELFF. CDR3 coding DNA: TGCGCCAGCAGCTTGGAGGTGGGCGTGGGCACCGGGGAGCTGTTTTTT.

CDR3 nucleotide sequence: TGTGCCAGCAGTTTATGGGAGACGGGACAGAGCTATCCCCAGCATTTT. As protein: CASSLWETGQSYPQHF. The chain employs TRBV28 and TRBJ1-5; TRBD1 matches at 7 bases. J gave up 10 bases and V 0 bases, and 12 bases lay outside the gene matches. Germline assignment: CDR1 MDHEN and CDR2 SYDVKM. CDR3 length: 16 residues.

This clone showed up just a few times. J is TRBJ1-2 and V is TRBV5-1; D is uncertain. V lost 1 base and J 5 bases, leaving 9 bases between the germline ends. The CDR3 totals 13 residues. Germline CDR1 is SGHRS and CDR2 is YFSETQ. CDR3 protein: CASSLSPDYGYTF. DNA for the CDR3: TGCGCCAGCAGCTTGAGTCCAGATTATGGCTACACCTTC. Variable domain in full (rest from reference TRBV5-1 and TRBJ1-2): KAGVTQTPRYLIKTRGQQVTLSCSPISGHRSVSWYQQTPGQGLQFLFEYFSETQRNKGNFPGRFSGRQFSNSRSEMNVSTLELGDSALYLCASSLSPDYGYTFGSGTRLTVV.

This chain links TRBV10-3 with TRBJ2-5, with 10 bases fitting TRBD2. Germline assignment: CDR1 ENHRY and CDR2 SYGVKD. Losses at the gene ends were 8 bases for V and 3 bases for J; bases not matched to a gene: 3. This CDR3 region has 13 residues. CDR3 DNA sequence: TGTGCCATCCGGACTAGCGGAGAAGAGACCCAGTACTTC. Its translation is CAIRTSGEETQYF.

This rearrangement joins TRBV29-1 to TRBJ1-4; the D gene is possibly TRBD1 (5 bases). The CDR3 sequence is 13 residues long. CDR1 is SQVTM, CDR2 ANQGSEA, per germline. V was cut by 6 bases and J by 5 bases, with 13 bases left in between. The CDR3 nucleotides are TGCAGCGTCCGTGGGGGGGGGAATGAAAAACTGTTTTTT. Translated: CSVRGGGNEKLFF.

This chain connects TRBV10-3 to TRBJ1-1; 7 bases align to TRBD1. J gave up 0 bases and V 10 bases, and 8 bases lay outside the gene matches. The V gene's germline CDR1 is ENHRY and CDR2 SYGVKD. The length of the CDR3 is 14 residues. The CDR3 reads CATYRGQLNTEAFF. CDR3 DNA sequence: TGTGCCACCTACAGGGGACAACTGAACACTGAAGCTTTCTTT.

Worth noting for this clone: Additional DNA sequences in this sample encode the identical CDR3. The chain employs TRBV6-6 and TRBJ1-6; D is uncertain. V lost 6 bases, J lost 8 bases, and 8 bases lay in between. In germline, CDR1 is MNHNY, CDR2 SVGAGI (reference sequence). The CDR3 covers 12 residues. CDR3 sequence reads: CASRRQDSPLHF. DNA of the CDR3: TGTGCCAGCAGAAGGCAGGATTCACCCCTCCACTTT.

The rearrangement links TRBV7-2 to TRBJ1-2; a possible D gene is TRBD1 (6 bases). CDR3 length equals 14 residues. Germline loops: CDR1 SGHTA, CDR2 FQGNSA. V shed 6 bases and J shed 8 bases, with 19 bases lying between them. CDR3 in DNA: TGTGCCAGCAGACCGGACAGCCAAGCCTCCGGCTACACCTTC. It is translated as CASRPDSQASGYTF.

The CDR3 region is CASSVGTSGSNEQFF. In nucleotides, the CDR3 is TGTGCCAGCAGCGTAGGGACTAGCGGGAGCAATGAGCAGTTCTTC. The chain employs TRBV9 and TRBJ2-1; 13 nucleotides align to TRBD2. The CDR3 is made up of 15 amino acids. Germline V gives CDR1 SGDLS, CDR2 YYNGEE. V dropped 0 bases and J dropped 6; count of bases not matched to a gene: 0.